The 10 T cell receptor beta chains below come from one sample, sequenced in a study of blood T cell repertoires in COVID-19. The protocol was immunoSEQ multiplex PCR, while the TCRdb copy is restricted to in-frame clones and leaves out a portion. The repertoire includes some 20,000 clones, 85% to 90% of them detected once, and about 7.8% sits in the top ten. Sequenced: peripheral blood. The receptors stem from a woman aged 60-75 years with active COVID-19.

This clone was found once. This chain connects TRBV18 to TRBJ2-5; 7 bases match TRBD2. Germline-derived CDR1 and CDR2 are KGHSH and LQKENI. Trimming cost V 4 bases and J 2 bases; bases outside gene matches: 4. There are 14 residues in the CDR3. CDR3 region: CASSRGGKQETQYF. CDR3 sequence (DNA): TGTGCCAGCTCACGCGGGGGAAAGCAAGAGACCCAGTACTTC.

J is TRBJ2-7 and V is TRBV9, with D perhaps matching TRBD2 (5 bases). This CDR3 contains 15 residues. The ends were cut back, 4 bases at V and 4 bases at J, with 18 bases in the middle. Germline CDR1 is SGDLS and CDR2 is YYNGEE. CDR3 sequence reads: CASSPRTGKGYEQYF. The CDR3 DNA reads TGTGCCAGCAGCCCGCGGACGGGAAAAGGGTACGAGCAGTACTTC.

The J gene is TRBJ1-3, the V gene TRBV3-1 (or the pseudogene TRBV3-2); D call uncertain. Germline V gene lookup returns CDR1 LGHDT and CDR2 YNNKEL (reference sequence). V shed 0 bases and J shed 0 bases, with 12 bases lying between them. This CDR3 is built from 17 residues. CDR3 DNA: TGTGCCAGCAGCCAAGAATCCGGACTCAGCTCTGGAAACACCATATATTTT. Amino acid sequence: CASSQESGLSSGNTIYF.

The rearrangement uses TRBV12-5 and TRBJ2-6; perhaps TRBD2 as D (5 bases). The germline gives CDR1 LGHNT, CDR2 FRNRAP. The CDR3 loop spans 16 amino acids. Trimming took off 0 bases at V and 13 bases at J, with 19 bases between the two ends. Here the CDR3 DNA reads TGTGCTAGTGGTTTGGTCGTCACTTACCGAGCGGAAGTCCTGACTTTC. As protein: CASGLVVTYRAEVLTF.

This chain uses TRBV5-1 with TRBJ1-1; no definite D call. Looked up from germline, CDR1 is SGHRS and CDR2 is YFSETQ. V lost 6 bases, J lost 1 base, and 16 bases lay in between. This CDR3 contains 15 residues. As DNA, the CDR3 is TGCGCCAGCAAGAGGATTAGCGGGCAGAACACTGAAGCTTTCTTT. Amino acids: CASKRISGQNTEAFF.

The chain has TRBV7-2 and TRBJ2-3; 7 positions match TRBD1. Unmatched junction bases numbered 4, after V lost 3 bases and J lost 4 bases. The CDR3 is made up of 14 amino acids. The germline gives CDR1 SGHTA, CDR2 FQGNSA. DNA of the CDR3: TGTGCCAGCAGCTTTAGGGGGCCGGCAGATACGCAGTATTTT. Its protein is CASSFRGPADTQYF.

The genes are TRBV6-1 and TRBJ2-7, with D perhaps TRBD1 (6 bases). CDR1 and CDR2 (germline): MNHNS, SASEGT. Trimming stripped 1 base from V and 3 bases from J, with 10 bases between. The CDR3 loop spans 14 amino acids. The DNA for the CDR3 is TGTGCCAGCAGTGAAGGAGGCAGGGGCTACGAGCAGTACTTC. Protein sequence: CASSEGGRGYEQYF.

The chain is built from TRBV6-5 and TRBJ1-1; tentatively, D is TRBD1 (5 bases). This CDR3 is 14 amino acids long. Germline V gene lookup returns CDR1 MNHEY and CDR2 SVGAGI. V dropped 0 bases and J dropped 5 bases, with 10 bases sitting between them. The CDR3 DNA sequence: TGTGCCAGCAGTTACTCGGGGGGAGATACTGAAGCTTTCTTT. Residues: CASSYSGGDTEAFF.

The chain recombines TRBV18 with TRBJ1-2; D call uncertain. The V end lost 3 bases, the J end lost 4 bases, and 21 bases lay between the germline ends. CDR3 length: 17 amino acids. Germline values: CDR1 KGHSH, CDR2 LQKENI. The CDR3 here is CASSPLAGDGGRYGYTF. The CDR3 region has the DNA TGTGCCAGCTCACCCCTGGCCGGCGACGGTGGGCGCTATGGCTACACCTTC.

The chain couples TRBV15 to TRBJ1-5, with 10 positions matching TRBD1. Germline assignment: CDR1 LNHNV and CDR2 YYDKDF (reference sequence). Trimming cost V 0 bases and J 3 bases; bases outside gene matches: 5. The CDR3 contains 17 residues. As DNA, the CDR3 is TGTGCCACCAGCAGAGAACCGGGACAGGGGTACAATCAGCCCCAGCATTTT. Its translation is CATSREPGQGYNQPQHF.